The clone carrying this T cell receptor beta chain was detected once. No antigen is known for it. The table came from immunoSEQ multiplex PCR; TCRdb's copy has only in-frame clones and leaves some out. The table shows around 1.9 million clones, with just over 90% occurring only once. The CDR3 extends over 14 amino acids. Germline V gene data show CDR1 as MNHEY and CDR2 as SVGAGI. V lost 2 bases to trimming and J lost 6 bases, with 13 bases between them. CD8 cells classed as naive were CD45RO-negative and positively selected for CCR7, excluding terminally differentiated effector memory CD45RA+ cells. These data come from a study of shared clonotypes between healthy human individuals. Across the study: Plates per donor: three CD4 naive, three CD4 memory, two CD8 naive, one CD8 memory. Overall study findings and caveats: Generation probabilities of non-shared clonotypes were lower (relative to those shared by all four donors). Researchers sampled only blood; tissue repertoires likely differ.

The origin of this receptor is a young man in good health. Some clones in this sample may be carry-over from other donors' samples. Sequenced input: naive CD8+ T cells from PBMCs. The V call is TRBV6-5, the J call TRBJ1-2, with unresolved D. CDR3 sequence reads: CASSYNSPEDGYTF. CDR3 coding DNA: TGTGCCAGCAGTTACAACAGCCCGGAGGATGGCTACACCTTC.